One and the same sample provided the 6 T cell receptor beta chains below, sequenced in a study of post-analysis software for immune sequencing data. General study findings and limits: In patients, four to six TRBV segments were more frequent than in controls, with TRBV5-6, TRBV5-1 and TRBV20-1 among them.

The TCR beta cDNA libraries contained unique molecular identifiers. TCRdb re-called the PCR reads through MiXCR, storing one row per CDR3 protein. The table lists about 460,000 distinct CDR3 sequences, roughly 46% of them singletons, with over 10% in the top ten. These receptors have no identified antigens. The sample comprised blood. The receptors shown here come from a girl under 18 with multiple sclerosis.

This chain connects TRBV7-6 to TRBJ1-6; no reliable D call. Per the germline V gene, CDR1 is SGHVS and CDR2 is FNYEAQ. V was pared by 4 bases and J by 7 bases, with 11 bases between. This CDR3 is built from 14 residues. The CDR3 region is CASSSAVANSPLHF. The DNA for the CDR3 is TGTGCCAGCAGCTCCGCAGTAGCCAATTCACCCCTCCACTTT.

This clonotype was seen a few times. The chain couples TRBV4-1 to TRBJ1-6, with 9 bases aligning to TRBD1. The CDR3 is 16 amino acids. J lost 3 bases, V lost 4 bases, and 4 bases had no gene match. Germline CDR1 reads MGHRA; CDR2 reads YSYEKL. CDR3 nucleotides: TGCGCCAGCAGCCTATCGACAGGGGGCTATAATTCACCCCTCCACTTT. Translating gives CASSLSTGGYNSPLHF.

This clonotype was counted a few times. The chain recombines TRBV13 with TRBJ2-7; D may be TRBD1 or TRBD2 (6 bases each). Germline V gives CDR1 PRHDT, CDR2 FYEKMQ (reference sequence). The CDR3 is made up of 13 amino acids. V lost 7 bases, J lost 2 bases, and 12 bases lay in between. CDR3 in amino acids: CASTSGAAYEQYF. CDR3 DNA: TGTGCCAGCACCTCGGGGGCGGCCTACGAGCAGTACTTC.

This clonotype showed up just a few times. CDR3 loop: CASSRTTNTEAFF. The CDR3 DNA reads TGTGCCAGCAGTAGGACAACTAACACTGAAGCTTTCTTT. The chain links TRBV6-5 to TRBJ1-1; D may be TRBD1 (5 bases). The length of the CDR3 is 13 residues. V was trimmed by 5 bases and J by 2 bases, leaving 9 bases between them. Germline V gene sequence: CDR1 MNHEY, CDR2 SVGAGI.

On this clonotype itself: One junction end disagrees with the germline gene, perhaps due to a read error. The CDR3: CAITRGISGRENNGQFF. The CDR3 DNA reads as TGTGCCATCACCCGGGGGATTAGCGGGAGGGAGAACAATGGGCAGTTCTTC. The chain is built from TRBV10-3 and TRBJ2-1; TRBD2 aligns across 11 bases. Germline CDR1 reads ENHRY; CDR2 reads SYGVKD. The CDR3 is 17 amino acids.

The rearrangement links TRBV6-5 to TRBJ2-1; maybe TRBD2 (5 bases). CDR3 length: 16 residues. CDR1 is MNHEY and CDR2 is SVGAGI in the germline V gene. V was cut by 6 bases and J by 4 bases, with 19 bases left in between. The DNA for the CDR3 is TGTGCCAGCAGCCGGCTAGTGGGCGGGCCATACAATGAGCAGTTCTTC. This gives the protein CASSRLVGGPYNEQFF.